These T cell receptor beta chains were read from a single sample in a study of graft-versus-host responses after intestinal transplantation. Antigen specificity for these receptors is unknown. Profiling relied on immunoSEQ multiplex PCR, and the TCRdb table lists in-frame clones only, not all of them. This table holds 23,000 or so clones, roughly 86% found once. Specimen: unstimulated CD8+ T cells sorted from spleen or lymph node cells, collected before transplant. These TCRs come from a human donor who was the organ donor for an intestinal transplant. Both conserved end residues are part of each CDR3. The D gene is left open where the match is weak. A clone size is listed for some rows: how often the clone was seen (once, few, many), or a class if it is expanded.

j_call cdr3_length v_call clone_size d_call cdr3_nt cdr3_aa
TRBJ2-5 15 TRBV9 - - TGTGCCAGCAGCGCCCCTGGGGGGCCCCAAGAGACCCAGTACTTC CASSAPGGPQETQYF
TRBJ2-2 16 TRBV9 few - TGTGCCAGCTCCCCCTGGGGCGGGCAGAACACCGGGGAGCTGTTTTTT CASSPWGGQNTGELFF
TRBJ2-7 15 TRBV7-2 few TRBD1 TGTGCCAGCAGTCGCCGGGACAGATCCACCTACGAGCAGTACTTC CASSRRDRSTYEQYF
TRBJ2-7 15 TRBV7-9 - - TGTGCCAGCAGCTTAGCTAACAGGCCTTCCTACGAGCAGTACTTC CASSLANRPSYEQYF
TRBJ1-1 15 TRBV7-9 few - TGTGCCAGCAGCCCGAGTGGGGGGGAGAACACTGAAGCTTTCTTT CASSPSGGENTEAFF
TRBJ1-6 12 TRBV30 - TRBD1 TGTGCCTGGAGTCCGACAGGGGTTTACCTCCACTTT CAWSPTGVYLHF
TRBJ1-1 12 TRBV4-1 - - TGCGCCAGCAGCCAAGTGAACACTGAAGCTTTCTTT CASSQVNTEAFF
TRBJ1-1 14 TRBV11-2 - - TGTGCCAGCAGCTTAGCAGGGTGGAGGACTGAAGCTTTCTTT CASSLAGWRTEAFF
TRBJ2-1 16 TRBV11-3 - TRBD2 TGTGCCAGCAGCATAAGACTAGCGGGGGGCCACAATGAGCAGTTCTTC CASSIRLAGGHNEQFF
TRBJ1-6 15 TRBV4-3 - TRBD1 TGCGCCAGCAGCCAGGGACAGGGATCGAATTCACCCCTCCACTTT CASSQGQGSNSPLHF
TRBJ1-1 13 TRBV19 - - TGTGCTTCTAGGCAGGGTTTGGGAACTGAAGCTTTCTTT CASRQGLGTEAFF
TRBJ2-3 11 TRBV6-1 - - TGTGCCAGCAGTGAGCGGCTTACGCAGTATTTT CASSERLTQYF
TRBJ2-1 16 TRBV7-2 - TRBD2 TGTGCCAGCAGCTCACCTGGGACTAGCGGGAGAGGTGAGCAGTTCTTC CASSSPGTSGRGEQFF
TRBJ2-7 14 TRBV6-1 - TRBD1 TGTGCCAGCAGCCCGACAGGGGACGGCTACGAGCAGTACTTC CASSPTGDGYEQYF
TRBJ2-3 13 TRBV5-6 once - TGTGCCAGCAGCTTGGGGGGAGCAGATACGCAGTATTTT CASSLGGADTQYF
TRBJ2-3 14 TRBV29-1 - TRBD1 TGCAGCGCCGAAAGCGGACAGGGAACAGATACGCAGTATTTT CSAESGQGTDTQYF
TRBJ1-2 12 TRBV6-1 - - TGTGCCAGCAGTCGGGGCCCTAATGGCTACACCTTC CASSRGPNGYTF
TRBJ2-1 14 TRBV4-1 - - TGCGCCAGCAGCCAAGATTTATGGGGAAATGAGCAGTTCTTC CASSQDLWGNEQFF
TRBJ1-3 15 TRBV27 - - TGTGCCAGCAGTTTAAACGGACATTCTGGAAACACCATATATTTT CASSLNGHSGNTIYF
TRBJ1-3 16 TRBV5-5 - TRBD1 TGTGCCAGCAGCTTTGGTGGACAGGGCGGAGGAAACACCATATATTTT CASSFGGQGGGNTIYF
TRBJ1-5 13 TRBV19 - - TGTGCCAGTAGTATCCAGGGCAAGCCGCCCCAGCATTTT CASSIQGKPPQHF
TRBJ1-4 15 TRBV13 - - TGTGCCAGCAGCTTCGGAACGGGGGTCGGAGAAAAACTGTTTTTT CASSFGTGVGEKLFF
TRBJ2-3 14 TRBV4-1 - - TGCGCCAGCAGCCAAGTCCCCGGCACAGATACGCAGTATTTT CASSQVPGTDTQYF
TRBJ2-5 18 TRBV9 once TRBD2 TGTGCCAGCAGCGTTCTTCCAGGACTAGCTCTAGGGCAAGAGACCCAGTACTTC CASSVLPGLALGQETQYF
TRBJ1-2 16 TRBV6-1 - - TGTGCCAGCAGTGAATTTGGCGGGGGGCGCGCCTATGGCTACACCTTC CASSEFGGGRAYGYTF
TRBJ2-7 14 TRBV7-8 - TRBD1 TGTGCCAGCAGCGCGACAGGGATTACCTACGAGCAGTACTTC CASSATGITYEQYF
TRBJ1-4 20 TRBV4-1 - TRBD1 TGCGCCAGCAGCCTCCCATCTTCGACAGGGGTTGAGGCAACTAATGAAAAACTGTTTTTT CASSLPSSTGVEATNEKLFF
TRBJ1-1 15 TRBV6-6 - - TGTGCCAGCAGTCCCGACAGATACATGAACACTGAAGCTTTCTTT CASSPDRYMNTEAFF
TRBJ2-5 15 TRBV29-1 once TRBD1 TGCAGCGTTGAAGAAAGGGGACAGCCACAAGAGACCCAGTACTTC CSVEERGQPQETQYF
TRBJ2-1 17 TRBV5-1 few - TGCGCCAGCAGCCCCGAGGGCCTCCTAGGGATGTACAATGAGCAGTTCTTC CASSPEGLLGMYNEQFF
TRBJ1-4 16 TRBV7-2 - - TGTGCCAGCAGCGCAGAAGACAGGTCCCTAGGAGAAAAACTGTTTTTT CASSAEDRSLGEKLFF
TRBJ2-7 14 TRBV28 - TRBD2 TGTGCCAGCAGTTTCCGCGGGAGTGGGTACGAGCAGTACTTC CASSFRGSGYEQYF
TRBJ1-1 12 TRBV6-6 - - TGTGCCAGCGGAACCCGGAACACTGAAGCTTTCTTT CASGTRNTEAFF
TRBJ2-1 14 TRBV10-3 - - TGTGCCATCAGTGACCCTGCCCAGGGCGATGAGCAGTTCTTC CAISDPAQGDEQFF
TRBJ1-5 14 TRBV5-5 once TRBD1 TGTGCCAGCAGCGGACAGGGTGGCAATCAGCCCCAGCATTTT CASSGQGGNQPQHF
TRBJ1-1 15 TRBV27 - TRBD1 TGTGCCAGCAGTTTATCACAGGGGGCGAGGACTGAAGCTTTCTTT CASSLSQGARTEAFF
TRBJ2-7 12 TRBV7-9 - - TGTGCCAGCAGCGCCATGGGCTACGAGCAGTACTTC CASSAMGYEQYF
TRBJ2-1 13 TRBV27 - - TGTGCCAGCAGTTCGGGACAAAACAATGAGCAGTTCTTC CASSSGQNNEQFF
TRBJ2-2 16 TRBV5-6 - TRBD1 TGTGCCAGCAGCTCTGCCGGGACAGGGCTCACCGGGGAGCTGTTTTTT CASSSAGTGLTGELFF
TRBJ2-7 13 TRBV30 once TRBD2 TGTGCCGGAACCCGATCGGGGGGGTACGAGCAGTACTTC CAGTRSGGYEQYF
TRBJ1-1 11 TRBV5-1 - - TGCGCCAGCAGCTCCGAGACTGAAGCTTTCTTT CASSSETEAFF